This is a list of T cell receptor beta chains from one sample in a study of neoadjuvant nivolumab and ipilimumab in lung cancer. This table comes from immunoSEQ multiplex PCR, and its TCRdb copy is limited to in-frame clones, with some not included. The sample shows more than 20,000 clones, roughly four fifths of them seen only once. Sequencing was performed on tumor tissue, taken after neoadjuvant nivolumab, alone or with ipilimumab, at or shortly before surgery. These receptors all stem from an adult with non-small cell lung cancer. The CDR3 runs from the conserved cysteine through the conserved F or W. D genes are given only for firm matches. A row's size may be missing; if present it is once, few, many or a size class.

D,J,size,V,DNA,CDR3
TRBD1,TRBJ1-1,-,TRBV30,TGTGCCTGGAGTGGGACAGGGGGTGGAACTTTCTTT,CAWSGTGGGTFF
-,TRBJ2-7,-,TRBV6-1,TGTGCCAGCAGCGAAACGACCTTGGACGTCCCCTACGAGCAGTACTTC,CASSETTLDVPYEQYF
-,TRBJ2-5,-,TRBV5-6,TGTGCCAGCAGCTCAATTGTAGGGGAGACCCAGTACTTC,CASSSIVGETQYF
-,TRBJ2-3,-,TRBV11-2,TGTGCCAGCAGTCTAGGTCGGGGTTCACACACAGATACGCAGTATTTT,CASSLGRGSHTDTQYF
-,TRBJ2-2,once,TRBV5-1,TGCGCCAGCAGCTTGGAGTTCGGGGAGCTGTTTTTT,CASSLEFGELFF
-,TRBJ1-4,-,TRBV30,TGTGCCTGGACCCGGGGGTCTAATGAAAAACTGTTTTTT,CAWTRGSNEKLFF
-,TRBJ2-3,-,TRBV7-3,TGTGCCAGCAGCTATAAGTCAGATACGCAGTATTTT,CASSYKSDTQYF
-,TRBJ1-2,-,TRBV6-5,TGTGCCAGCAGATCGCCTAACTATGGCTACACCTTC,CASRSPNYGYTF
-,TRBJ2-3,-,TRBV18,TGTGCCAGCTCACCACAGGGGTTGGATACGCAGTATTTT,CASSPQGLDTQYF
-,TRBJ2-1,-,TRBV5-1,TGCGCCAGCAGCCCGACTTACAATGAGCAGTTCTTC,CASSPTYNEQFF
-,TRBJ2-7,-,TRBV4-1,TGCGCCAGCAGCCAAGGGGGCACTACCTACGAGCAGTACTTC,CASSQGGTTYEQYF
-,TRBJ1-5,few,TRBV5-6,TGTGCCAGCAGCTTGGGAGGGGGAGACAATCAGCCCCAGCATTTT,CASSLGGGDNQPQHF